This entry features one T cell receptor (beta chain) sequence. The antigen is unknown. The data were taken from a study of cytomegalovirus exposure and HLA in healthy donors. Study-level results: Altogether, 150 to 200 TCR beta chains were recorded as cytomegalovirus-associated. Testing in vitro showed a few CMV-associated chains specific for CMV antigens. Many donors shared some public TCRs, even though most TCR sequences were rare.

TCRdb keeps only in-frame clones here, not all; method: immunoSEQ multiplex PCR. The data show some 110,000 clones, with 85% to 95% seen just once and 1% to 1.5% held by the top ten. CDR3 length: 17 residues. Germline-derived CDR1 and CDR2 are MGHRA and YSYEKL. Trimming removed 6 bases at V and 0 bases at J, with 15 bases between. Separation from the approximately 660-subject first cohort characterized the roughly 120-subject validation cohort, to which the donors belonged. The sequenced material came from PBMCs. The receptor was derived from a woman under 30 in good health and CMV-seronegative. The chain joins TRBV4-1 to TRBJ2-6; possible D gene TRBD2, 6 bases. The CDR3: CASRGGAFDSGANVLTF. The CDR3 bases are TGCGCCAGCAGAGGAGGGGCTTTTGACTCTGGGGCCAACGTCCTGACTTTC.